The 27 T cell receptor beta chains reported below all come from one sample, sequenced in a study of T cells in women clearing cervical HPV infection. The table came from immunoSEQ multiplex PCR; TCRdb's copy has only in-frame clones and leaves some out. In total, the table holds about 34,000 clones. Sequencing input: blood buffy coat. The receptors stem from a woman aged 18 to 75 with a cervical HPV16 infection that either progressed to CIN3+ or cleared (not recorded which).

Worth noting for this clone: The read terminates 3 residues ahead of where the CDR3 ends, so the germline J gene completes it. The rearrangement links TRBV6-4 to TRBJ2-1, with 8 bases that match TRBD1. Trimming removed 4 bases from V and 2 bases from J; junction bases left unmatched: 4. CDR3 length equals 15 residues. Germline CDR1 and CDR2: MRHNA and SNTAGT. The CDR3: CASSVSGQAYNEQFF. The CDR3 bases that were read are TGTGCCAGCAGTGTTTCGGGACAGGCCTACAATGAG.

A word on this clone: The read comes to an end 3 residues before the CDR3 does, leaving the germline J gene to fill in the end. V gene TRBV11-2 combines with J gene TRBJ1-6; 9 nucleotides agree with TRBD1. J lost 10 bases, V lost 4 bases, and 5 bases had no gene match. Germline loops: CDR1 SGHAT, CDR2 FQNNGV. The CDR3 consists of 14 residues. CDR3 DNA (partial): TGTGCCAGCAGCTGGGGACAGGGAAACTCACCC. Protein: CASSWGQGNSP. The full CDR3 sequence reads CASSWGQGNSPLHF.

Note on this clone: The read falls 3 residues short of the CDR3 end, and the missing part is taken from the germline J gene. V gene TRBV30 combines with J gene TRBJ2-2; a weak D match, TRBD1 (5 bases). The germline V gene encodes CDR1 GTSNPN and CDR2 SVGIG (reference sequence). The CDR3 is made up of 14 amino acids. The DNA read from the CDR3 is TGTGCCTGGAGTCTCAGGGATGGTAGTTCACCG. Translating gives CAWSLRDGSSP. The entire CDR3 is CAWSLRDGSSPLFF.

As for this clone: The sequence runs out 3 residues before the end of the CDR3; the remainder is reconstructed from the germline J gene. This sequence joins TRBV30 and TRBJ1-2; 7 nucleotides match TRBD1. There are 14 residues in the CDR3. CDR1 and CDR2 (germline): GTSNPN, SVGIG (reference sequence). Trimming took 1 base from V and 0 from J; bases not matched to a gene: 2. The DNA read from the CDR3 is TGTGCCTGGAGTGCGGGACAGACTAACTATGGC. Protein: CAWSAGQTNYG. The whole CDR3 is CAWSAGQTNYGYTF.

The CDR3 is CASRPTGGGPYEQYF. The sequenced part of the CDR3 DNA is TGTGCCAGCAGACCGACAGGGGGCGGGCCCTACGAG. The chain joins TRBV5-4 to TRBJ2-7, with 10 bases identical to TRBD1. The CDR3 end is not reached by the read, which stops 3 residues before it; the germline J gene fills it in. V gave up 5 bases and J gave up 2 bases; unmatched junction bases: 7. Per the germline V gene, CDR1 is SGHNT and CDR2 is YYREEE (reference sequence). CDR3 length: 15 residues.

A remark on this clone: The read ends 3 residues before the CDR3 terminus; that terminus is restored from the germline J gene. The chain carries TRBV18 and TRBJ1-1; 7 bases line up with TRBD1. Germline V gene lookup returns CDR1 KGHSH and CDR2 LQKENI. The V and J ends lost 8 bases and 1 base, in that order; junction bases with no gene match: 7. The CDR3 is made up of 14 amino acids. CDR3 DNA (partial): TGTGCCAGCCAAAAGGGACAGTCGAACACTGAA. This encodes CASQKGQSNTE. The CDR3, in full, reads CASQKGQSNTEAFF.

For this clone: The CDR3 end falls 3 residues outside the read, so it is completed with the germline J gene. The chain links TRBV20-1 to TRBJ1-1, with D perhaps matching TRBD1 (6 bases). Between the trimmed V and J ends, which lost 5 bases and 6 bases, there was a span of 16 bases. The V gene's germline CDR1 is DFQATT and CDR2 SNEGSKA (reference sequence). The CDR3 runs 13 residues. The covered CDR3 bases are TGCAGTGCTCCCGGGACATGGGACGCTGAA. It codes for CSAPGTWDAE. The full CDR3 protein is CSAPGTWDAEAFF.

Points on this clone: The CDR3 end is not reached by the read, which stops 3 residues before it; the germline J gene fills it in. The rearrangement joins TRBV19 to TRBJ2-4, with 10 nucleotides matching TRBD2. The CDR3 runs to 16 residues. Germline CDR1 reads LNHDA; CDR2 reads SQIVND (reference sequence). Trimming took 3 bases from V and 8 from J; bases not matched to a gene: 10. CDR3 bases read: TGTGCCAGTAGTATTGGTCAGCGGGGGGGGCGGCACATT. As protein: CASSIGQRGGRHI. The entire CDR3 protein is CASSIGQRGGRHIQYF.

Concerning this clone itself: The read falls 3 residues short of the CDR3 end, and the missing part is taken from the germline J gene. V is TRBV7-9 and J is TRBJ1-2; 7 bases are a match to TRBD1. Germline CDR1 reads SEHNR; CDR2 reads FQNEAQ (reference sequence). Trimming removed 5 bases from V and 5 bases from J; junction bases left unmatched: 5. CDR3 length equals 13 residues. The CDR3 here is CASSQEGAYGYTF. The CDR3 DNA, read in part, is TGTGCCAGCAGCCAAGAGGGGGCATATGGC.

As regards this clone: With the read ending 3 residues before the CDR3 end, the germline J gene is used to fill in that end. This chain uses TRBV11-2 with TRBJ2-5, with 7 bases fitting TRBD2. Germline V gene data show CDR1 as SGHAT and CDR2 as FQNNGV. V lost 5 bases to trimming and J lost 4 bases; unmatched junction nucleotides: 10. The CDR3 spans 15 residues. The CDR3 DNA, read in part, is TGTGCCAGCAGCATAAGAGGCGGGAGAAGAGAGACC. Translation: CASSIRGGRRET. From start to end, the CDR3 is CASSIRGGRRETQYF. The full variable domain, completed using reference TRBV11-2 and TRBJ2-5, is EAGVAQSPRYKIIEKRQSVAFWCNPISGHATLYWYQQILGQGPKLLIQFQNNGVVDDSQLPKDRFSAERLKGVDSTLKIQPAKLEDSAVYLCASSIRGGRRETQYFGPGTRLLVL.

On this clone itself: The read terminates 3 residues ahead of where the CDR3 ends, so the germline J gene completes it. The chain combines TRBV5-1 with TRBJ2-3; 9 nucleotides line up with TRBD1. V lost 5 bases to trimming and J lost 0 bases; unmatched junction nucleotides: 4. The CDR3 length is 15 residues. The germline gives CDR1 SGHRS, CDR2 YFSETQ. CDR3 protein: CASSFGTGSTDTQYF. The CDR3 DNA, read in part, is TGCGCCAGCAGTTTCGGGACAGGGAGCACAGATACG.

Regarding this clone: The CDR3 goes on 3 residues after the read ends, and that part is filled in from the germline J gene. The chain employs TRBV5-1 and TRBJ2-7; TRBD1 matches 12 bases. Germline V CDR1 and CDR2: SGHRS, YFSETQ. The CDR3 extends over 14 amino acids. The V and J ends lost 5 bases and 5 bases, in that order; junction bases with no gene match: 5. CDR3 DNA (partial): TGCGCCAGCAGGACCGGGACAGGGGGCCACGAG. Translation: CASRTGTGGHE. The complete CDR3 sequence is CASRTGTGGHEQYF.

Concerning this clone itself: The read is 3 residues too short to cover the CDR3 end, so that end is filled in from the germline J gene. This chain joins TRBV10-3 and TRBJ2-1, with D possibly TRBD2 on 6 matching bases. There are 16 residues in the CDR3. Germline CDR1 ENHRY, CDR2 SYGVKD. V lost 0 bases to trimming and J lost 6 bases, with 15 bases between them. The CDR3 DNA, read in part, is TGTGCCATCAGTGAGTCGGAGGGTAGTTTGGTCAATGAG. It codes for CAISESEGSLVNE. The entire CDR3 sequence reads CAISESEGSLVNEQFF.

As regards this clone: The read terminates 3 residues ahead of where the CDR3 ends, so the germline J gene completes it. V gene TRBV29-1 combines with J gene TRBJ2-7; 12 bases fit TRBD2. Germline lookup yields CDR1 SQVTM and CDR2 ANQGSEA. This CDR3 has 14 residues. The V gene end was trimmed by 5 bases and the J gene end by 0 bases; junction bases not matched to a gene: 2. The CDR3 here is CSVLLAGGSYEQYF. Partial CDR3 DNA: TGCAGCGTTCTACTAGCGGGAGGCTCCTACGAG.

For this clone: The read terminates 3 residues ahead of where the CDR3 ends, so the germline J gene completes it. The chain joins TRBV5-1 to TRBJ2-1, with 11 nucleotides matching TRBD1. Looked up from germline, CDR1 is SGHRS and CDR2 is YFSETQ. Trimming cost V 7 bases and J 6 bases; bases outside gene matches: 6. CDR3 size: 14 residues. The CDR3 DNA, read in part, is TGCGCCAGCGTCCCGGGGACAGGGGGCAATGAG. Protein: CASVPGTGGNE. The full CDR3 reads CASVPGTGGNEQFF. Looking up the rest from reference TRBV5-1 and TRBJ2-1 gives the full variable domain: KAGVTQTPRYLIKTRGQQVTLSCSPISGHRSVSWYQQTPGQGLQFLFEYFSETQRNKGNFPGRFSGRQFSNSRSEMNVSTLELGDSALYLCASVPGTGGNEQFFGPGTRLTVL.

Concerning this clone: Compared with germline, one end of the junction differs, possibly owing to a read error. The observed sequence ends 3 residues before the CDR3 terminus, with the missing tail filled in from the germline J gene. This specimen includes other DNA sequences encoding the same CDR3. The rearrangement uses TRBV7-2 and TRBJ1-3; 7 nucleotides align to TRBD1. This CDR3 contains 13 residues. Looked up from germline, CDR1 is SGHTA and CDR2 is FQGNSA. This CDR3 reads CASSQGGGNTIYF. The CDR3 DNA, read in part, is TGTGCCAGCAGCCAAGGGGGCGGAAACACT.

To note about this clone: The CDR3 is cut off 3 residues early in the read; its end comes from the germline J gene. The chain recombines TRBV5-6 with TRBJ2-2; 8 positions match TRBD2. The CDR3 has 15 amino acids. V was clipped by 3 bases and J by 4 bases; unmatched bases: 5. Germline loops: CDR1 SGHDT, CDR2 YYEEEE. The DNA read from the CDR3 is TGTGCCAGCAGCTGGGGACTAGGGGGCACCGGGGAG. Translating it yields CASSWGLGGTGE. The full CDR3 is CASSWGLGGTGELFF.

Points on this clone: Mismatch with germline at one junction end may stem from a read error. The missing CDR3 end, 3 residues past where the read stops, is filled in from the germline J gene. The chain has TRBV30 and TRBJ2-1, with D hard to call. Germline V gene lookup returns CDR1 GTSNPN and CDR2 SVGIG (reference sequence). This CDR3 is 15 amino acids long. The part of the CDR3 DNA that was read is TGTGCTTGGAGTGAACCCCACGGGTCCTACAATGAG. Its translation: CAWSEPHGSYNE. The full CDR3 protein is CAWSEPHGSYNEQFF.

Concerning this clone itself: The CDR3 end falls 3 residues outside the read, so it is completed with the germline J gene. The chain recombines TRBV19 with TRBJ2-1, with a weak D call TRBD2 (6 bases). Germline CDR1 LNHDA, CDR2 SQIVND (reference sequence). The germline V and J ends were trimmed by 5 bases and 6 bases, with 14 bases remaining between them. CDR3 length: 14 amino acids. CDR3 sequence: CASSPLAWANEQFF. The part of the CDR3 DNA that was read is TGTGCCAGTAGTCCCCTAGCGTGGGCCAATGAG.

Comments on this clone: The read gets to within 3 residues of the CDR3 end, and the germline J gene fills in the rest. V gene TRBV29-1 combines with J gene TRBJ1-2; TRBD1 is a possible D gene (5 bases). Trimming left V 3 bases short and J 5 bases short, with 13 bases between. This CDR3 has 13 amino acids. Looked up from germline, CDR1 is SQVTM and CDR2 is ANQGSEA. CDR3 bases read: TGCAGCGTTGATAGGCAGGGCGGTTATGGC. As protein: CSVDRQGGYG. The CDR3 reads in full as CSVDRQGGYGYTF.

The CDR3 loop is CSVGTGGTSYEQYF. The sequenced part of the CDR3 DNA is TGCAGCGTTGGGACAGGGGGCACATCCTACGAG. The chain recombines TRBV29-1 with TRBJ2-7, with 11 bases matching TRBD1. The read finishes 3 residues shy of the CDR3 end, and the germline J gene is used to complete it. The ends lost 4 bases at V and 1 base at J; junction bases unmatched: 3. CDR1 is SQVTM, CDR2 ANQGSEA, per germline. CDR3 length equals 14 residues.

About this clone: The read ends 3 residues before the CDR3 terminus; that terminus is restored from the germline J gene. The rearrangement joins TRBV18 to TRBJ1-5; D is uncertain. Trimming stripped 2 bases from V and 3 bases from J, with 8 bases between. There are 14 residues in the CDR3. Germline V gene sequence: CDR1 KGHSH, CDR2 LQKENI. The chain's CDR3 is CASSPEGYNQPQHF. The sequenced part of the CDR3 DNA is TGTGCCAGCTCACCAGAAGGGTACAATCAGCCC.

In regard to this clone: The junction does not match germline at one end; this may be a read error. The read ends 3 residues shy of where the CDR3 ends; the end is completed using the germline J gene. The chain joins TRBV20-1 to TRBJ2-2; TRBD2 matches 8 bases. This CDR3 has 16 amino acids. The germline V gene encodes CDR1 DFQATT and CDR2 SNEGSKA (reference sequence). CDR3 loop: CSARDQRGTNSGELFF. Incomplete CDR3 DNA: TGCAGTGCTAGAGACCAGCGGGGGACGAACTCCGGGGAG.

As for this clone: The CDR3 goes on 3 residues after the read ends, and that part is filled in from the germline J gene. The rearrangement uses TRBV19 and TRBJ2-3, with 9 bases identical to TRBD2. J lost 3 bases, V lost 6 bases, and 7 bases had no gene match. CDR3 length equals 15 residues. Germline V lookup: CDR1 LNHDA, CDR2 SQIVND (reference sequence). CDR3 bases read: TGTGCCAGTAGGTGGCGGGGGGGCCGGACAGATACG. This gives the protein CASRWRGGRTDT. The full CDR3 sequence reads CASRWRGGRTDTQYF.

With regard to this clone: The CDR3 goes on 3 residues after the read ends, and that part is filled in from the germline J gene. The V gene is TRBV20-1, the J gene TRBJ2-3, with D perhaps TRBD2 (7 bases). The germline V gene has CDR1 DFQATT and CDR2 SNEGSKA (reference sequence). The CDR3 spans 10 residues. The CDR3 loop is CSAGGGAQYF. The sequenced part of the CDR3 DNA is TGCAGTGCCGGAGGGGGGGCG.

On this clone: The DNA ends 3 residues before the CDR3 does, and the rest of the CDR3 is filled in from the germline J gene. J is TRBJ1-1 and V is TRBV7-6, with 7 nucleotides matching TRBD1. The V segment lost 5 bases and the J segment 4 bases; nucleotides outside the gene matches: 4. Per the germline V gene, CDR1 is SGHVS and CDR2 is FNYEAQ. CDR3 length: 13 residues. The CDR3 sequence is CASSITGATEAFF. The covered CDR3 bases are TGTGCCAGCAGCATCACAGGGGCCACTGAA. Complete variable domain (other parts from reference TRBV7-6 and TRBJ1-1): GAGVSQSPRYKVTKRGQDVALRCDPISGHVSLYWYRQALGQGPEFLTYFNYEAQQDKSGLPNDRFSAERPEGSISTLTIQRTEQRDSAMYRCASSITGATEAFFGQGTRLTVV.

A word on this clone: The read ends 3 residues shy of where the CDR3 ends; the end is completed using the germline J gene. V usage is TRBV20-1 and J usage is TRBJ1-3, with 8 bases lining up with TRBD1. The trim removed 0 bases at V and 3 bases at J, leaving 4 bases unmatched. Germline CDR1 DFQATT, CDR2 SNEGSKA (reference sequence). This CDR3 spans 15 amino acids. The sequenced part of the CDR3 DNA is TGCAGTGCTAGAGACAGGACAGGGAGTGGAAACACC. This gives the protein CSARDRTGSGNT. The entire CDR3 is CSARDRTGSGNTIYF.